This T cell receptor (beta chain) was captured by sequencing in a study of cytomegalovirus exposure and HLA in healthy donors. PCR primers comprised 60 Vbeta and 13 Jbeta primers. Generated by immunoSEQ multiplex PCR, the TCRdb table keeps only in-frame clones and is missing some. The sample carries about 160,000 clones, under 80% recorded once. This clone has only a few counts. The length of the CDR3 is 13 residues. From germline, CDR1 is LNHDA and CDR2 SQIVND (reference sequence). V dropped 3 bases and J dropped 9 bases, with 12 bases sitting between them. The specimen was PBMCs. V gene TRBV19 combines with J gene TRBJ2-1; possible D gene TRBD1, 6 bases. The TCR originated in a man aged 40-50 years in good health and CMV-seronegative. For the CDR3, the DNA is TGTGCCAGTAGTATTTTTGGGACAAGTGAGCAGTTCTTC. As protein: CASSIFGTSEQFF.